This entry lists 20 T cell receptor beta chains sequenced from one sample in a study of T cell responses to AZD1222 COVID-19 vaccine. Produced via immunoSEQ multiplex PCR; TCRdb's table is partial and in-frame only. The sample shows tens of thousands of clones, about 84% of them seen only once. The sequencing here drew on peripheral blood, taken 28 days after the second AZD1222 dose. These receptors originate from an adult who received the AZD1222 COVID-19 vaccine.

The chain carries TRBV5-1 and TRBJ1-4; 7 bases are a match to TRBD1. V was clipped by 4 bases and J by 7 bases; unmatched bases: 13. This CDR3 contains 16 residues. Looked up from germline, CDR1 is SGHRS and CDR2 is YFSETQ. The CDR3 nucleotides read TGCGCCAGCAGCCCCTCAGGGGGGTTGGGGATTGAAAAACTGTTTTTT. Its protein product is CASSPSGGLGIEKLFF.

V gene TRBV4-2 combines with J gene TRBJ1-1; D possibly corresponds to TRBD1 (5 bases). The V end was cut by 0 bases, the J end by 10 bases, with 18 bases between. This CDR3 has 15 residues. Per the germline V gene, CDR1 is LGHNA and CDR2 is YNFKEQ. This chain's CDR3 is CASSQDQSTGRGAFF. For the CDR3, the DNA is TGTGCCAGCAGCCAAGATCAAAGTACGGGGAGGGGAGCTTTCTTT.

V and J are TRBV7-2 and TRBJ1-3; 8 nucleotides agree with TRBD1. After removal of 5 bases from V and 4 bases from J, the junction contained 10 bases not matched to a gene. Germline V gene data show CDR1 as SGHTA and CDR2 as FQGNSA. This CDR3 has 16 residues. The CDR3 DNA sequence: TGTGCCAGCAGCAACCAGGGGGCGCAGAGAGGAAACACCATATATTTT. Amino acids: CASSNQGAQRGNTIYF.

This clone was detected once. The CDR3 nucleotides read TGCGCCAGCAGCTTCCTAGGAGGAGGCTATGGCTACACCTTC. This translates into CASSFLGGGYGYTF. V usage is TRBV5-1 and J usage is TRBJ1-2, with no clear D. The CDR3 length is 14 residues. V lost 2 bases and J 4 bases, leaving 12 bases between the germline ends. Germline V gene data show CDR1 as SGHRS and CDR2 as YFSETQ. Filled out from reference TRBV5-1 and TRBJ1-2, the complete variable domain reads KAGVTQTPRYLIKTRGQQVTLSCSPISGHRSVSWYQQTPGQGLQFLFEYFSETQRNKGNFPGRFSGRQFSNSRSEMNVSTLELGDSALYLCASSFLGGGYGYTFGSGTRLTVV.

This clone is a singleton in its sample. The J gene is TRBJ2-3, the V gene TRBV6-5, with a possible D match to TRBD2 (6 bases). The V end lost 2 bases, the J end lost 5 bases, and 14 bases lay between the germline ends. This CDR3 has 15 residues. CDR1 MNHEY and CDR2 SVGAGI come from the germline V gene. CDR3 DNA: TGTGCCAGCAGTTACGGTGCACGGGAGCAAGATACGCAGTATTTT. The encoded protein is CASSYGAREQDTQYF.

The rearrangement uses TRBV24-1 and TRBJ2-5; D ambiguous. CDR1 KGHDR and CDR2 SFDVKD come from the germline V gene. Trimming left V 4 bases short and J 1 base short, with 3 bases between. The CDR3 runs to 12 residues. CDR3 bases: TGTGCCACCAGTGACACCCAAGAGACCCAGTACTTC. Its translation: CATSDTQETQYF.

The rearrangement uses TRBV29-1 and TRBJ2-5; tentative D call: TRBD2 (6 bases). The germline V and J ends were trimmed by 8 bases and 1 base, with 11 bases remaining between them. The CDR3 totals 12 residues. Germline-derived CDR1 and CDR2 are SQVTM and ANQGSEA. For the CDR3, the DNA is TGCAGCTTCCGGGGGTCCCAAGAGACCCAGTACTTC. Its translation is CSFRGSQETQYF.

This rearrangement joins TRBV5-4 to TRBJ1-3; TRBD1 might be the D (5 bases). CDR1 is SGHNT and CDR2 is YYREEE in the germline V gene (reference sequence). The CDR3 contains 14 residues. V was clipped by 4 bases and J by 2 bases, with 10 bases between them. CDR3 sequence reads: CASSRAGAGNTIYF. In DNA form, the CDR3 reads TGTGCCAGCAGCCGCGCGGGGGCTGGAAACACCATATATTTT.

V usage is TRBV7-6 and J usage is TRBJ2-5; 9 positions match TRBD1. This CDR3 contains 14 residues. Germline V CDR1 and CDR2: SGHVS, FNYEAQ. With V trimmed by 1 base and J by 8 bases, 5 bases remained unmatched. The CDR3 protein is CASSLDWGQGTQYF. CDR3 nucleotides: TGTGCCAGCAGCTTAGATTGGGGACAGGGCACCCAGTACTTC.

CDR3 nucleotides: TGTGCCAGCTCACCAGTAACACAGGGAATTAACACTGAAGCTTTCTTT. Translating gives CASSPVTQGINTEAFF. V usage is TRBV18 and J usage is TRBJ1-1, with D perhaps TRBD1 (6 bases). Germline V lookup: CDR1 KGHSH, CDR2 LQKENI. CDR3 size: 16 residues. V gave up 2 bases and J gave up 2 bases, with 15 bases separating them.

V usage is TRBV9 and J usage is TRBJ2-1; TRBD2 matches 11 bases. The CDR3 totals 15 residues. Germline V gene sequence: CDR1 SGDLS, CDR2 YYNGEE. The V and J ends lost 4 bases and 8 bases, in that order; junction bases with no gene match: 8. CDR3 DNA: TGTGCCAGCAGCCGACTTAGCGGGGGGGCCGATGAGCAGTTCTTC. It translates to CASSRLSGGADEQFF.

V is TRBV7-2 and J is TRBJ1-2, with 7 bases identical to TRBD1. CDR1 is SGHTA, CDR2 FQGNSA, per germline. Trimming took 6 bases from V and 7 from J; bases not matched to a gene: 11. The CDR3 has 14 amino acids. CDR3 DNA: TGTGCCAGCAGTCGCCAGGGGGAGGCAGGTGGCTACACCTTC. It yields the protein CASSRQGEAGGYTF.

This clone showed up just a few times. V gene TRBV19 combines with J gene TRBJ2-1; 8 bases agree with TRBD1. Germline CDR1 LNHDA, CDR2 SQIVND (reference sequence). The CDR3 covers 15 residues. V gave up 2 bases and J gave up 9 bases; unmatched junction bases: 9. In DNA, the CDR3 is TGTGCCAGTAGTATACGGACAGGGTCGAACGCTGAGCAGTTCTTC. It is translated as CASSIRTGSNAEQFF.

This clone has a single count. This chain uses TRBV9 with TRBJ2-5, with 14 nucleotides matching TRBD2. Germline CDR1 SGDLS, CDR2 YYNGEE. This CDR3 spans 16 amino acids. After removal of 0 bases from V and 3 bases from J, the junction contained 1 base not matched to a gene. DNA of the CDR3: TGTGCCAGCAGCGTAGAGGGACTAGCGGGAGAAGAGACCCAGTACTTC. The encoded protein is CASSVEGLAGEETQYF.

The chain uses TRBV5-1 and TRBJ2-7; 9 bases align to TRBD1. V was clipped by 1 base and J by 5 bases; unmatched bases: 10. CDR3 length: 16 amino acids. Looked up from germline, CDR1 is SGHRS and CDR2 is YFSETQ. The CDR3 region is CASSLTTGQGNDEQYF. CDR3 DNA: TGCGCCAGCAGCTTGACGACGGGACAGGGAAACGACGAGCAGTACTTC. Complete variable domain (other parts from reference TRBV5-1 and TRBJ2-7): KAGVTQTPRYLIKTRGQQVTLSCSPISGHRSVSWYQQTPGQGLQFLFEYFSETQRNKGNFPGRFSGRQFSNSRSEMNVSTLELGDSALYLCASSLTTGQGNDEQYFGPGTRLTVT.

This clone appeared a single time. This CDR3 is CASSGVIGQGSYEQYF. The CDR3 DNA sequence: TGTGCCAGCAGTGGGGTGATCGGGCAGGGCTCCTACGAGCAGTACTTC. The V call is TRBV6-1, the J call TRBJ2-7; the D gene is possibly TRBD1 (5 bases). The germline V gene encodes CDR1 MNHNS and CDR2 SASEGT. Trimming removed 4 bases at V and 0 bases at J, with 16 bases between. This CDR3 comprises 16 residues.

The chain is built from TRBV19 and TRBJ2-3; weak D call: TRBD1 (5 bases). In germline, CDR1 is LNHDA, CDR2 SQIVND (reference sequence). The length of the CDR3 is 14 residues. Trimming removed 2 bases at V and 3 bases at J, with 9 bases between. The CDR3 region is CASSIQGATDTQYF. CDR3 nucleotide sequence: TGTGCCAGTAGTATACAGGGTGCGACAGATACGCAGTATTTT.

The chain carries TRBV2 and TRBJ2-5; TRBD1 might be the D (6 bases). There are 13 residues in the CDR3. V was cut by 7 bases and J by 5 bases, with 14 bases left in between. CDR1 and CDR2 from the germline V gene are SNHLY and FYNNEI. The CDR3 sequence is CASNKGELETQYF. The CDR3 nucleotides are TGTGCCAGCAATAAGGGGGAATTGGAGACCCAGTACTTC. The full variable domain, rest sourced from reference TRBV2 and TRBJ2-5, is EPEVTQTPSHQVTQMGQEVILRCVPISNHLYFYWYRQILGQKVEFLVSFYNNEISEKSEIFDDQFSVERPDGSNFTLKIRSTKLEDSAMYFCASNKGELETQYFGPGTRLLVL.

The chain employs TRBV5-4 and TRBJ2-7; possibly TRBD2 for D (6 bases). Germline lookup yields CDR1 SGHNT and CDR2 YYREEE (reference sequence). Trimming stripped 5 bases from V and 7 bases from J, with 16 bases between. The CDR3 spans 13 residues. As DNA, the CDR3 is TGTGCCAGCAGACGGGACTTGGAGGGAGAGCAGTACGTC. This encodes CASRRDLEGEQYV.

This chain uses TRBV19 with TRBJ1-1; 9 nucleotides align to TRBD1. The ends lost 6 bases at V and 5 bases at J; junction bases unmatched: 10. Germline CDR1 reads LNHDA; CDR2 reads SQIVND (reference sequence). This CDR3 has 15 residues. The CDR3 reads CASSEIGTGRTEAFF. CDR3 DNA: TGTGCCAGTAGCGAAATTGGGACAGGGAGGACTGAAGCTTTCTTT.